These T cell receptor beta chains were read from a single sample in a study of blood T cell repertoires in COVID-19. Generated by immunoSEQ multiplex PCR, the TCRdb table keeps only in-frame clones and is missing some. Of 120,000 or so clones in the sample, around nine tenths were seen once. Sequenced: peripheral blood. Receptor source: a woman of 80 years or more with acute or convalescent COVID-19. Each CDR3 is given with its conserved first and last residue. The order of the fields is D gene, clone size, CDR3 length, J gene, V gene, CDR3 protein, CDR3 DNA. The D gene is left open where the match is weak. The size entry is marked missing in some rows and otherwise reads once, few, many or a size class.

TRBD2,NA,15,TRBJ2-1,TRBV5-1,CASNPLAGGPGEQFF,TGCGCCAGCAATCCCCTAGCGGGAGGGCCGGGTGAGCAGTTCTTC
NA,NA,13,TRBJ1-5,TRBV18,CASSAHINQPQHF,TGTGCCAGCTCGGCACATATCAATCAGCCCCAGCATTTT
NA,once,14,TRBJ2-5,TRBV3-1/TRBV3-2,CASSPGGVGETQYF,TGTGCCAGCAGTCCAGGCGGGGTAGGAGAGACCCAGTACTTC
NA,NA,13,TRBJ2-1,TRBV19,CASSMTKYNEQFF,TGTGCCAGTAGTATGACTAAGTACAATGAGCAGTTCTTC
TRBD1,NA,14,TRBJ1-2,TRBV2,CASSAATGPYGYTF,TGTGCCAGCAGTGCGGCGACAGGGCCCTATGGCTACACCTTC
NA,NA,15,TRBJ2-2,TRBV27,CASKNRQTNTGELFF,TGTGCCAGCAAGAACAGACAAACGAACACCGGGGAGCTGTTTTTT
TRBD2,NA,16,TRBJ2-1,TRBV7-9,CASSPWTSGPYNEQFF,TGTGCCAGCAGCCCTTGGACTAGCGGACCCTACAATGAGCAGTTCTTC
NA,NA,14,TRBJ2-2,TRBV9,CASSDSGNTGELFF,TGTGCCAGCAGCGATAGCGGGAACACCGGGGAGCTGTTTTTT
NA,NA,18,TRBJ1-6,TRBV10-3,CAISESSQAGSYNSPLHF,TGTGCCATCAGTGAGTCCAGCCAGGCGGGCTCCTATAATTCACCCCTCCACTTT
TRBD1,once,15,TRBJ2-2,TRBV18,CASSPNGQGTGELFF,TGTGCCAGCTCACCAAATGGACAGGGAACCGGGGAGCTGTTTTTT
TRBD1,NA,17,TRBJ2-5,TRBV2,CASSDSAGGLGQETQYF,TGTGCCAGCAGTGATTCGGCAGGGGGCTTGGGGCAAGAGACCCAGTACTTC
TRBD1,NA,14,TRBJ2-3,TRBV15,CATSSRDRKDTQYF,TGTGCCACCAGCAGCCGGGACAGAAAGGATACGCAGTATTTT
NA,NA,17,TRBJ1-5,TRBV24-1,CATSVKEQDEGNQPQHF,TGTGCCACCAGTGTCAAAGAACAGGATGAGGGCAATCAGCCCCAGCATTTT